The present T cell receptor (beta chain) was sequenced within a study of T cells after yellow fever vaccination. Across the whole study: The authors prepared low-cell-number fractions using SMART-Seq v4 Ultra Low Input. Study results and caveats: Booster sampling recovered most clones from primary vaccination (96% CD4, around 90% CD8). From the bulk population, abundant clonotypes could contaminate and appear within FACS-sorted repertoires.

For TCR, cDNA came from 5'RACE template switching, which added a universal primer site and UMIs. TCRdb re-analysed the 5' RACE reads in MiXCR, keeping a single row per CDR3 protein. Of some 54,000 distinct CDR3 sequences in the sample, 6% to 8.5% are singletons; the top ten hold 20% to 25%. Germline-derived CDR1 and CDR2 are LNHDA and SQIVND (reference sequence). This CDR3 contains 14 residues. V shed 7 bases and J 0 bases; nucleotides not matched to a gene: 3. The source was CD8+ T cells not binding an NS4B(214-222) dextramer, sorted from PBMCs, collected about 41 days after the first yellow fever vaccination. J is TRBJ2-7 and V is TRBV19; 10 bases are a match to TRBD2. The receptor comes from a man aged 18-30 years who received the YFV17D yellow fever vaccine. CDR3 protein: CASTPSGGSYEQYF. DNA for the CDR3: TGTGCCAGTACGCCTAGCGGGGGCTCCTACGAGCAGTACTTC.